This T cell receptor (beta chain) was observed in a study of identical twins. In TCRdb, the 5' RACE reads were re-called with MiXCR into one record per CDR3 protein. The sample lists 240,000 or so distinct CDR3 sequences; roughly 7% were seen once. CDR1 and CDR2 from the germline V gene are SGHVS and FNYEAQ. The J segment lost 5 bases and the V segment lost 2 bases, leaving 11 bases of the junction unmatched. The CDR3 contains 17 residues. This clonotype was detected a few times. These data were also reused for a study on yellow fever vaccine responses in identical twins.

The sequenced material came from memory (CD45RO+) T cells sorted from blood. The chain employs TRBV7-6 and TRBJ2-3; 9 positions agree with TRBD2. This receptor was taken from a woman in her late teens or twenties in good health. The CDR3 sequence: CASSLSASGVLGDTQYF. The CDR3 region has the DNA TGTGCCAGCAGCTTATCTGCTAGCGGGGTTCTAGGAGATACGCAGTATTTT.